This T cell receptor beta chain was sequenced during a study of blood T cell repertoires in COVID-19. Study at large: The study drew acute and convalescent COVID-19 samples from the United States, Italy and Spain.

This CDR3 has 14 residues. Trimming pared 4 bases from V and 2 bases from J, leaving 11 bases between. CDR1 and CDR2 from the germline V gene are SEHNR and FQNEAQ (reference sequence). Measured with immunoSEQ multiplex PCR; TCRdb has only the in-frame clones, and not every one. Among approximately 350,000 clones, about 89% were seen once, and the ten largest hold about 3%. The sequence came from a woman aged 30 to 39 with COVID-19, enrolled during active disease. Sequenced sample: peripheral blood. The chain has TRBV7-9 and TRBJ1-2; a weak D match, TRBD1 (6 bases). As DNA, the CDR3 is TGTGCCAGCAGCTCCCTAACAGGGAACTATGGCTACACCTTC. It is translated as CASSSLTGNYGYTF.